These 32 T cell receptor beta chains originate from one sample sequenced in a study of blood T cell repertoires in COVID-19. Method: immunoSEQ multiplex PCR; TCRdb's copy keeps in-frame clones and lacks some. The repertoire holds about 260,000 clones, 70% to 90% seen once, with roughly 1.2% in the top ten. Sequencing was carried out using PBMCs or T cells enriched from blood (not recorded which). These receptors were collected from a woman aged 40 to 50 with acute COVID-19.

This clone was seen a few times. This chain uses TRBV27 with TRBJ2-7, with TRBD1 matching 7 bases. The length of the CDR3 is 16 residues. J lost 0 bases, V lost 5 bases, and 10 bases had no gene match. The V gene's germline CDR1 is MNHEY and CDR2 SMNVEV (reference sequence). CDR3 nucleotide sequence: TGTGCCAGCAGTCCATACGACAGGGCCTTCTCCTACGAGCAGTACTTC. This sequence encodes CASSPYDRAFSYEQYF.

This clone was recorded only once. The chain is built from TRBV7-2 and TRBJ2-7; 7 positions agree with TRBD2. This CDR3 spans 14 amino acids. Trimming cost V 0 bases and J 5 bases; bases outside gene matches: 4. The germline V gene has CDR1 SGHTA and CDR2 FQGNSA. In nucleotides, the CDR3 is TGTGCCAGCAGCTTAGCGCTCGCGGGAGACGAGCAGTACGTC. This sequence encodes CASSLALAGDEQYV.

The rearrangement uses TRBV3-1 (or the pseudogene TRBV3-2) and TRBJ1-2; 7 nucleotides align to TRBD1. The V and J ends lost 1 base and 6 bases, in that order; junction bases with no gene match: 2. Germline V gives CDR1 LGHDT, CDR2 YNNKEL (reference sequence). CDR3 length: 13 amino acids. Here the CDR3 DNA reads TGTGCCAGCAGCCAAGGACAGGGTGATGGCTACACCTTC. Translation: CASSQGQGDGYTF.

V usage is TRBV7-3 and J usage is TRBJ1-1, with TRBD1 as a possible D gene (5 bases). Trimming left V 5 bases short and J 1 base short, with 5 bases between. Germline V gives CDR1 SGHTA, CDR2 FQGTGA. The CDR3 has 12 amino acids. DNA of the CDR3: TGTGCCAGCAGCACAGGGAACACTGAAGCTTTCTTT. Translation: CASSTGNTEAFF.

This clone appeared a single time. J is TRBJ1-3 and V is TRBV11-2; 7 nucleotides match TRBD1. The germline gives CDR1 SGHAT, CDR2 FQNNGV. The ends lost 5 bases at V and 0 bases at J; junction bases unmatched: 4. The CDR3 totals 15 residues. CDR3 loop: CASSMAGGSGNTIYF. The DNA for the CDR3 is TGTGCCAGCAGCATGGCAGGGGGCTCTGGAAACACCATATATTTT.

The chain recombines TRBV7-9 with TRBJ1-1; 10 bases line up with TRBD1. The CDR3 totals 14 residues. Per the germline V gene, CDR1 is SEHNR and CDR2 is FQNEAQ (reference sequence). The V gene end was trimmed by 5 bases and the J gene end by 3 bases; junction bases not matched to a gene: 3. CDR3 sequence reads: CASSRGTGDTEAFF. The CDR3 nucleotides are TGTGCCAGCAGCCGAGGGACAGGGGACACTGAAGCTTTCTTT.

This clone was seen a handful of times. This sequence joins TRBV5-1 and TRBJ1-1; D unresolved. The CDR3 spans 14 residues. Germline V lookup: CDR1 SGHRS, CDR2 YFSETQ. The V gene lost 4 bases and the J gene lost 2 bases, with 12 bases spanning the gap. The CDR3 spells CASSPNSVNTEAFF. The DNA of the CDR3 is TGCGCCAGCAGCCCCAACTCTGTAAACACTGAAGCTTTCTTT.

The chain couples TRBV2 to TRBJ2-7; perhaps TRBD1 as D (6 bases). V lost 4 bases and J lost 4, with 14 bases in between. This CDR3 is built from 14 residues. The V gene's germline CDR1 is SNHLY and CDR2 FYNNEI. The CDR3 loop reads CASSVGGRDYEQYF. As DNA, the CDR3 is TGTGCCAGCAGTGTAGGGGGTAGGGATTACGAGCAGTACTTC.

The V and J genes are TRBV21-1 and TRBJ1-5. TRBV21-1 corresponds to a pseudogene. This CDR3 comprises 15 residues. CDR3 nucleotide sequence: TGTGCCAGCAGCAAAGGAACCGGGGTTCATCAGCCCCAGCATTTT. Translated: CASSKGTGVHQPQHF.

DNA for the CDR3: TGTGCCAGCAGCCAGATGACAGGGTCGGCAGATACGCAGTATTTT. Protein product: CASSQMTGSADTQYF. V gene TRBV3-1 (or the pseudogene TRBV3-2) combines with J gene TRBJ2-3, with 7 bases identical to TRBD1. Looked up from germline, CDR1 is LGHDT and CDR2 is YNNKEL (reference sequence). V lost 3 bases and J lost 4; bases outside the gene matches: 7. This CDR3 has 15 amino acids.

The chain joins TRBV28 to TRBJ2-7; TRBD2 matches 8 bases. V shed 7 bases and J 2 bases; nucleotides not matched to a gene: 13. The CDR3 extends over 16 amino acids. Germline CDR1 and CDR2: MDHEN and SYDVKM. This chain's CDR3 is CASKTPGTRLTYEQYF. CDR3 DNA sequence: TGTGCCAGCAAGACCCCCGGGACTAGGCTAACCTACGAGCAGTACTTC. Using reference TRBV28 and TRBJ2-7 for the parts outside the CDR3, the full variable domain is DVKVTQSSRYLVKRTGEKVFLECVQDMDHENMFWYRQDPGLGLRLIYFSYDVKMKEKGDIPEGYSVSREKKERFSLILESASTNQTSMYLCASKTPGTRLTYEQYFGPGTRLTVT.

The J gene is TRBJ1-2, the V gene TRBV28, with D uncertain. Looked up from germline, CDR1 is MDHEN and CDR2 is SYDVKM. Trimming stripped 2 bases from V and 3 bases from J, with 7 bases between. The CDR3 extends over 13 amino acids. CDR3 DNA: TGTGCCAGCAGTTTACGCAGATACTATGGCTACACCTTC. Residues: CASSLRRYYGYTF.

The V gene is TRBV6-5, the J gene TRBJ1-5, with unresolved D. The CDR3 spans 15 residues. Germline V gene lookup returns CDR1 MNHEY and CDR2 SVGAGI. V was pared by 6 bases and J by 2 bases, with 14 bases between. The CDR3 DNA reads as TGTGCCAGCAGCAGCGGGTGGGATGGCAATCAGCCCCAGCATTTT. Translating gives CASSSGWDGNQPQHF.

V is TRBV3-1 (or the pseudogene TRBV3-2) and J is TRBJ2-3; 7 bases match TRBD2. The germline V gene has CDR1 LGHDT and CDR2 YNNKEL (reference sequence). The V segment lost 7 bases and the J segment 2 bases; nucleotides outside the gene matches: 12. The CDR3 runs to 16 residues. DNA for the CDR3: TGTGCCAGCACTCCGGGGAGGGACCCTTCCACAGATACGCAGTATTTT. Amino acids: CASTPGRDPSTDTQYF.

The V call is TRBV28, the J call TRBJ1-1; weak D call: TRBD1 (5 bases). CDR1 and CDR2 from the germline V gene are MDHEN and SYDVKM. The V end was cut by 5 bases, the J end by 8 bases, with 9 bases between. The CDR3 has 11 amino acids. The CDR3 DNA is TGTGCCAGCAGTAGCTGGACAGAAGCTTTCTTT. Amino acid sequence: CASSSWTEAFF.

The V call is TRBV5-1, the J call TRBJ1-6, with 7 bases matching TRBD1. The CDR3 is 15 amino acids. Trimming took 2 bases from V and 8 from J; bases not matched to a gene: 7. The germline gives CDR1 SGHRS, CDR2 YFSETQ. CDR3 nucleotides: TGCGCCAGCAGCTTCAAACAGGGGCAGGATTCACCCCTCCACTTT. It encodes CASSFKQGQDSPLHF.

This chain uses TRBV9 with TRBJ1-4; D may be TRBD1 (5 bases). Germline CDR1 is SGDLS and CDR2 is YYNGEE. Trimming pared 3 bases from V and 5 bases from J, leaving 8 bases between. The CDR3 has 13 amino acids. The DNA of the CDR3 is TGTGCCAGCAGCGGGGGGGACAATGAAAAACTGTTTTTT. Its translation is CASSGGDNEKLFF.

The genes are TRBV18 and TRBJ2-1; 8 bases are a match to TRBD2. Germline CDR1 reads KGHSH; CDR2 reads LQKENI. The CDR3 runs to 15 residues. J lost 8 bases, V lost 3 bases, and 9 bases had no gene match. In DNA form, the CDR3 reads TGTGCCAGCTCACCGACTGGGACTAGTCGTGATGAGCAGTTCTTC. It is translated as CASSPTGTSRDEQFF.

The chain combines TRBV18 with TRBJ1-3, with 7 bases that match TRBD1. The trim removed 3 bases at V and 0 bases at J, leaving 8 bases unmatched. Germline CDR1 KGHSH, CDR2 LQKENI. The CDR3 is made up of 17 amino acids. DNA for the CDR3: TGTGCCAGCTCACCGGTAGGACAGGACTCCTCTGGAAACACCATATATTTT. It is translated as CASSPVGQDSSGNTIYF.

The V and J genes are TRBV5-1 and TRBJ1-4; 7 positions match TRBD1. V lost 3 bases to trimming and J lost 8 bases; unmatched junction nucleotides: 10. CDR1 SGHRS and CDR2 YFSETQ come from the germline V gene. The length of the CDR3 is 15 residues. CDR3 bases: TGCGCCAGCAGCTACAACAGGGGCGAGGAAGAAAAACTGTTTTTT. Protein product: CASSYNRGEEEKLFF.

The V gene is TRBV6-5, the J gene TRBJ1-2; D unresolved. Germline V CDR1 and CDR2: MNHEY, SVGAGI. Trimming pared 2 bases from V and 8 bases from J, leaving 18 bases between. This CDR3 spans 15 amino acids. The CDR3 reads CASSYVVGGLRGYTF. As DNA, the CDR3 is TGTGCCAGCAGTTACGTTGTTGGCGGGTTACGGGGCTACACCTTC.

This rearrangement joins TRBV28 to TRBJ1-1, with TRBD1 matching over 8 bases. From germline, CDR1 is MDHEN and CDR2 SYDVKM. This CDR3 is built from 14 residues. V was pared by 0 bases and J by 4 bases, with 1 base of the junction left unmatched. As DNA, the CDR3 is TGTGCCAGCAGTTTATGGGACAGGGTCACTGAAGCTTTCTTT. Protein: CASSLWDRVTEAFF.

V is TRBV7-2 and J is TRBJ2-3; 13 nucleotides align to TRBD2. The trim removed 5 bases at V and 4 bases at J, leaving 6 bases unmatched. Per germline, CDR1 SGHTA and CDR2 FQGNSA. This CDR3 region has 16 residues. The CDR3 DNA reads as TGTGCCAGCAGCGCAAGACTAGCGGGAGGCCCAGATACGCAGTATTTT. Protein product: CASSARLAGGPDTQYF. Based on the CDR3 plus reference TRBV7-2 and TRBJ2-3, the full variable domain is GAGVSQSPSNKVTEKGKDVELRCDPISGHTALYWYRQSLGQGLEFLIYFQGNSAPDKSGLPSDRFSAERTGGSVSTLTIQRTQQEDSAVYLCASSARLAGGPDTQYFGPGTRLTVL.

This chain links TRBV7-9 with TRBJ1-1, with unresolved D. CDR3 length: 15 residues. Looked up from germline, CDR1 is SEHNR and CDR2 is FQNEAQ (reference sequence). The V end was cut by 5 bases, the J end by 0 bases, with 13 bases between. In DNA, the CDR3 is TGTGCCAGCAGCCCCCCGTCGGGTATGAACACTGAAGCTTTCTTT. It encodes CASSPPSGMNTEAFF.

The V and J genes are TRBV19 and TRBJ1-2; D is possibly TRBD1 (5 bases). The CDR3 totals 14 residues. V dropped 3 bases and J dropped 4 bases, with 12 bases sitting between them. Germline values: CDR1 LNHDA, CDR2 SQIVND (reference sequence). The CDR3 sequence: CASSIVAGLYGYTF. CDR3 DNA: TGTGCCAGTAGTATCGTGGCAGGGCTCTATGGCTACACCTTC.

This chain uses TRBV7-9 with TRBJ1-1, with D uncertain. The CDR3 has 14 amino acids. V lost 4 bases to trimming and J lost 4 bases, with 13 bases between them. Germline-derived CDR1 and CDR2 are SEHNR and FQNEAQ (reference sequence). CDR3 loop: CASSYRAAGTEAFF. For the CDR3, the DNA is TGTGCCAGCAGCTACCGGGCGGCGGGCACTGAAGCTTTCTTT.

The V gene is TRBV6-6, the J gene TRBJ1-2, with 8 positions matching TRBD1. The CDR3 length is 15 residues. The ends lost 2 bases at V and 4 bases at J; junction bases unmatched: 6. In germline, CDR1 is MNHNY, CDR2 SVGAGI (reference sequence). The CDR3 region is CASSYGQGATYGYTF. CDR3 DNA: TGTGCCAGCAGTTACGGACAGGGAGCTACCTATGGCTACACCTTC.

The gene calls are TRBV7-8 and TRBJ1-5; D is undetermined. V lost 2 bases, J lost 0 bases, and 11 bases lay in between. Germline values: CDR1 SGHVS, CDR2 FQNEAQ. This CDR3 contains 16 residues. For the CDR3, the DNA is TGTGCCAGCAGCTTATCTAACAGCCATAGCAATCAGCCCCAGCATTTT. Amino acids: CASSLSNSHSNQPQHF.

In its sample, this clone was seen a few times. In DNA, the CDR3 is TGTGCCAGCAGTGAAGCGCAATTCGCGGCCCCCAGCGAGTTCTTC. Translated: CASSEAQFAAPSEFF. The V and J genes are TRBV2 and TRBJ2-1; D remains ambiguous. CDR1 SNHLY and CDR2 FYNNEI come from the germline V gene. The CDR3 consists of 15 residues. Deletions cut 0 bases from V and 14 bases from J, with 20 bases between.

This clone was seen just once. The chain recombines TRBV25-1 with TRBJ1-2, with 9 bases fitting TRBD1. After removal of 4 bases from V and 8 bases from J, the junction contained 5 bases not matched to a gene. The CDR3 is 13 amino acids. Germline V gene sequence: CDR1 MGHDK, CDR2 SYGVNS. The CDR3 DNA is TGTGCCAGCAGTGTCACAGGGGGCGGAGGCTACACCTTC. Its protein is CASSVTGGGGYTF.

The sample holds one count of this clone. The J gene is TRBJ1-2, the V gene TRBV30; 8 nucleotides align to TRBD1. The germline gives CDR1 GTSNPN, CDR2 SVGIG (reference sequence). Unmatched junction bases numbered 11, after V lost 4 bases and J lost 4 bases. The CDR3 runs 15 residues. The CDR3 is CAWMTDRAPLYGYTF. The CDR3 region has the DNA TGTGCCTGGATGACGGACAGGGCGCCTCTCTATGGCTACACCTTC.

The chain has TRBV11-2 and TRBJ1-4; D is possibly TRBD1 (6 bases). V was pared by 5 bases and J by 8 bases, with 15 bases between. The CDR3 has 14 residues. The V gene's germline CDR1 is SGHAT and CDR2 FQNNGV. The CDR3 here is CASSPTLDREKLFF. CDR3 nucleotides: TGTGCCAGCAGCCCTACTCTTGACAGGGAAAAACTGTTTTTT.